Below, 19 T cell receptor beta chains from the same sample are listed, as sequenced in a study of T cell responses to AZD1222 COVID-19 vaccine. Sequencing was performed with immunoSEQ multiplex PCR; in TCRdb, only in-frame clones are kept and a portion is missing. There are 140,000 to 150,000 clones in the sample; 80% to 95% occur only once, and less than 3.5% lies in the top ten. Sequencing used peripheral blood, obtained 28 days after the second AZD1222 dose. These receptors were taken from an adult who received the AZD1222 COVID-19 vaccine.

In nucleotides, the CDR3 is TGTGCCAGTAGTATCCCAGGGGGCATGAGAGGCTACACCTTC. Residues: CASSIPGGMRGYTF. V is TRBV19 and J is TRBJ1-2, with 8 positions matching TRBD1. J lost 8 bases, V lost 3 bases, and 8 bases had no gene match. CDR3 length: 14 residues. Germline V CDR1 and CDR2: LNHDA, SQIVND (reference sequence).

The chain joins TRBV18 to TRBJ1-2; D may be TRBD1 (6 bases). CDR3 size: 16 residues. The V gene lost 3 bases and the J gene lost 4 bases, with 18 bases spanning the gap. Per germline, CDR1 KGHSH and CDR2 LQKENI. In DNA form, the CDR3 reads TGTGCCAGCTCACCTCAGTCGGGGCAGGGGATCTATGGCTACACCTTC. Its translation: CASSPQSGQGIYGYTF. The whole variable domain, filled in from reference TRBV18 and TRBJ1-2, reads NAGVMQNPRHLVRRRGQEARLRCSPMKGHSHVYWYRQLPEEGLKFMVYLQKENIIDESGMPKERFSAEFPKEGPSILRIQQVVRGDSAAYFCASSPQSGQGIYGYTFGSGTRLTVV.

This rearrangement joins TRBV6-1 to TRBJ1-2, with D possibly TRBD1 on 5 matching bases. V was trimmed by 3 bases and J by 4 bases, leaving 12 bases between them. Germline V gene lookup returns CDR1 MNHNS and CDR2 SASEGT. This CDR3 contains 14 residues. The CDR3 nucleotides are TGTGCCAGCAGTGACCCTGCTGGGGGCTATGGCTACACCTTC. As protein: CASSDPAGGYGYTF.

The chain carries TRBV5-6 and TRBJ1-2; D is unresolved. The CDR3 is made up of 14 amino acids. In germline, CDR1 is SGHDT, CDR2 YYEEEE. Trimming shortened V by 5 bases and J by 1 base, and 12 bases separated the two germline ends. The DNA of the CDR3 is TGTGCCAGCAGGGAGGAGGGAGGTAACTATGGCTACACCTTC. This codes for CASREEGGNYGYTF.

V and J are TRBV19 and TRBJ1-6; 7 nucleotides match TRBD1. CDR3 length: 15 amino acids. V gave up 3 bases and J gave up 5 bases; unmatched junction bases: 4. Germline loops: CDR1 LNHDA, CDR2 SQIVND (reference sequence). The CDR3 DNA is TGTGCCAGTAGTATCCAGGGGGGCGATAATTCACCCCTCCACTTT. It translates to CASSIQGGDNSPLHF.

The chain is built from TRBV7-2 and TRBJ2-7; TRBD2 agrees at 13 bases. The trim removed 5 bases at V and 0 bases at J, leaving 4 bases unmatched. The CDR3 has 16 residues. Germline V lookup: CDR1 SGHTA, CDR2 FQGNSA. In DNA form, the CDR3 reads TGTGCCAGCAGCACGGGACTAGCGGGGTTCTCCTACGAGCAGTACTTC. Translation: CASSTGLAGFSYEQYF.

The count of this clone is one. The CDR3 region has the DNA TGTGCCAGCAGTTACTCGCGAGGGAACACTGAAGCTTTCTTT. It is translated as CASSYSRGNTEAFF. This chain connects TRBV6-5 to TRBJ1-1; D call uncertain. There are 14 residues in the CDR3. V gave up 0 bases and J gave up 1 base, with 6 bases separating them. Germline CDR1 is MNHEY and CDR2 is SVGAGI.

There are a few counts of this clone. This chain links TRBV15 with TRBJ1-1, with D tentatively TRBD1 (5 bases). Trimming stripped 5 bases from V and 1 base from J, with 11 bases between. CDR1 LNHNV and CDR2 YYDKDF come from the germline V gene (reference sequence). The CDR3 runs 14 residues. The CDR3 nucleotides read TGTGCCACCAGCTCACAGGCGCAGAACACTGAAGCTTTCTTT. This codes for CATSSQAQNTEAFF.

The V gene is TRBV29-1, the J gene TRBJ1-2; no firm D call. The CDR3 has 13 residues. V lost 6 bases and J lost 3, with 14 bases in between. In germline, CDR1 is SQVTM, CDR2 ANQGSEA. CDR3 amino acids: CSVPRGGDYGYTF. The CDR3 coding sequence is TGCAGCGTACCCCGAGGAGGAGACTATGGCTACACCTTC.

The chain carries TRBV15 and TRBJ1-5; 12 positions agree with TRBD1. The ends lost 5 bases at V and 6 bases at J; junction bases unmatched: 5. The V gene's germline CDR1 is LNHNV and CDR2 YYDKDF (reference sequence). The CDR3 is 15 residues long. The CDR3 protein is CATSGGQGARQPQHF. The CDR3 nucleotides are TGTGCCACCAGCGGGGGACAGGGGGCTCGTCAGCCCCAGCATTTT. Full variable domain (outside the CDR3, taken from reference TRBV15 and TRBJ1-5): DAMVIQNPRYQVTQFGKPVTLSCSQTLNHNVMYWYQQKSSQAPKLLFHYYDKDFNNEADTPDNFQSRRPNTSFCFLDIRSPGLGDTAMYLCATSGGQGARQPQHFGDGTRLSIL.

The chain is built from TRBV3-1 (or the pseudogene TRBV3-2) and TRBJ1-2; D might be TRBD1 (6 bases). Trimming took 4 bases from V and 1 from J, leaving 16 bases between them. Looked up from germline, CDR1 is LGHDT and CDR2 is YNNKEL (reference sequence). CDR3 size: 16 residues. In DNA, the CDR3 is TGTGCCAGCAGCCCCATTGGAGGGGGGAGTAACTATGGCTACACCTTC. Translation: CASSPIGGGSNYGYTF.

The table lists this clone with a count of one. The CDR3 protein is CASSRGQGTGELFF. In DNA, the CDR3 is TGTGCCAGCAGTAGAGGACAGGGAACCGGGGAGCTGTTTTTT. This chain uses TRBV6-5 with TRBJ2-2; 8 bases line up with TRBD1. Losses at the gene ends were 5 bases for V and 5 bases for J; bases not matched to a gene: 4. The CDR3 is 14 residues long. From germline, CDR1 is MNHEY and CDR2 SVGAGI.

The CDR3 DNA sequence: TGTGCCAGCAGCGGGACAGGGGCAGTCAAGCAGTTCTTC. Its protein is CASSGTGAVKQFF. The chain couples TRBV7-3 to TRBJ2-1, with 10 bases fitting TRBD1. V was clipped by 5 bases and J by 11 bases; unmatched bases: 6. CDR1 SGHTA and CDR2 FQGTGA come from the germline V gene. The CDR3 sequence is 13 residues long. The full variable domain, completed using reference TRBV7-3 and TRBJ2-1, is GAGVSQTPSNKVTEKGKYVELRCDPISGHTALYWYRQSLGQGPEFLIYFQGTGAADDSGLPNDRFFAVRPEGSVSTLKIQRTERGDSAVYLCASSGTGAVKQFFGPGTRLTVL.

The V gene is TRBV6-1, the J gene TRBJ1-3, with D unresolved. In germline, CDR1 is MNHNS, CDR2 SASEGT. Between the trimmed V and J ends, which lost 1 base and 0 bases, there was a span of 4 bases. The CDR3 totals 14 residues. CDR3 in amino acids: CASSEEVSGNTIYF. The CDR3 region has the DNA TGTGCCAGCAGTGAAGAGGTCTCTGGAAACACCATATATTTT.

This clone has a handful of counts. The rearrangement uses TRBV5-1 and TRBJ1-5, with 7 positions matching TRBD1. Trimming at V came to 0 bases and at J to 6 bases, leaving 9 bases not matched to a gene. The germline V gene encodes CDR1 SGHRS and CDR2 YFSETQ. The CDR3 consists of 16 residues. CDR3 sequence reads: CASSLGVGQDGQPQHF. The CDR3, as DNA: TGCGCCAGCAGCTTGGGAGTCGGACAGGACGGTCAGCCCCAGCATTTT. The variable domain in full, with the rest retrieved from reference TRBV5-1 and TRBJ1-5, is KAGVTQTPRYLIKTRGQQVTLSCSPISGHRSVSWYQQTPGQGLQFLFEYFSETQRNKGNFPGRFSGRQFSNSRSEMNVSTLELGDSALYLCASSLGVGQDGQPQHFGDGTRLSIL.

The CDR3 bases are TGTGCCAGCAGCCGGGGGGCTAGCGGGAAAAATGAGCAGTTCTTC. Its translation is CASSRGASGKNEQFF. The rearrangement joins TRBV9 to TRBJ2-1, with 9 bases aligning to TRBD2. Germline trimming cut 4 bases from V and 7 bases from J; bases unmatched to any gene: 9. CDR1 and CDR2 (germline): SGDLS, YYNGEE. There are 15 residues in the CDR3.

The genes are TRBV6-2 or TRBV6-3 and TRBJ1-5, with D tentatively TRBD1 (6 bases). V shed 5 bases and J shed 6 bases, with 14 bases lying between them. The CDR3 contains 14 residues. CDR1 and CDR2 (germline): MNHEY, SVGEGT. CDR3 loop: CASSAHRVIQPQHF. The CDR3 DNA sequence: TGTGCCAGCAGTGCTCACAGGGTAATTCAGCCCCAGCATTTT.

This rearrangement joins TRBV19 to TRBJ1-5; 11 nucleotides line up with TRBD1. Germline-derived CDR1 and CDR2 are LNHDA and SQIVND (reference sequence). Trimming at V came to 10 bases and at J to 0 bases, leaving 5 bases not matched to a gene. This CDR3 is 15 amino acids long. The CDR3: CATGTGGFSNQPQHF. The DNA of the CDR3 is TGTGCCACGGGGACAGGGGGTTTTAGCAATCAGCCCCAGCATTTT.

V usage is TRBV27 and J usage is TRBJ2-7; D gene unclear. The CDR3 totals 15 residues. Germline CDR1 is MNHEY and CDR2 is SMNVEV (reference sequence). The V end lost 6 bases, the J end lost 1 base, and 16 bases lay between the germline ends. The CDR3 sequence is CASRTNDGQSYEQYF. The CDR3 DNA is TGTGCCAGCAGAACCAACGACGGGCAGTCCTACGAGCAGTACTTC.